This T cell receptor beta chain was identified in a study of neurological immune-mediated disorders. Across the whole study: There were some 35 multiple sclerosis patients. Of these, some 31 had relapsing-remitting MS and 3 had secondary progressive MS. The study, taken as a whole, reports: CDR3 amino acid sequences of expanded clones were not shared across subjects, a result suggesting private repertoires in all groups.

There are many counts of this clonotype. Its specificity is not known. The CDR3 consists of 15 residues. V was cut by 7 bases and J by 4 bases, with 19 bases left in between. CDR1 is MDHEN, CDR2 SYDVKM, per germline. MiXCR was run by TCRdb on the 5' RACE reads, yielding one entry per CDR3 protein. The sample carries roughly 100,000 distinct CDR3 sequences, 3.5% recorded once. PBMCs numbering 2 million and stored at -80 C yielded the unsorted libraries. This chain joins TRBV28 and TRBJ1-1, with D maybe TRBD1 (5 bases). The TCR comes from a woman aged 18-35 years with multiple sclerosis. Material: PBMCs. CDR3 loop: CASNPQALPLTEAFF. Here the CDR3 DNA reads TGTGCCAGCAACCCACAGGCCCTCCCCCTCACTGAAGCTTTCTTT.